The 29 T cell receptor beta chains reported below all come from one sample, sequenced in a study of blood T cell repertoires in COVID-19. Some clones are missing from TCRdb's copy, which holds only in-frame ones; the method was immunoSEQ multiplex PCR. The sample lists some 220,000 clones, about 88% occurring once. Sequencing was carried out using PBMCs or T cells enriched from blood (not recorded which). All receptors come from a woman aged 25 to 39 who had recovered from COVID-19.

The chain combines TRBV6-5 with TRBJ1-2, with 9 bases lining up with TRBD1. Germline-derived CDR1 and CDR2 are MNHEY and SVGAGI. V gave up 4 bases and J gave up 2 bases; unmatched junction bases: 8. The CDR3 loop spans 16 amino acids. The CDR3 spells CASSFHRGRENYGYTF. The CDR3 coding sequence is TGTGCCAGCAGTTTCCACAGGGGGCGCGAAAACTATGGCTACACCTTC.

This clone showed up just once. J is TRBJ1-2 and V is TRBV29-1, with 8 bases that match TRBD1. V shed 4 bases, J shed 7 bases, and the junction held 8 bases outside the gene matches. The CDR3 sequence is 13 residues long. Germline V gives CDR1 SQVTM, CDR2 ANQGSEA. CDR3 loop: CSVGTGPSLGYTF. CDR3 in DNA: TGCAGCGTTGGGACAGGGCCCTCCCTTGGCTACACCTTC.

The chain has TRBV7-9 and TRBJ2-3; perhaps TRBD1 as D (5 bases). The CDR3 spans 14 residues. Germline CDR1 and CDR2: SEHNR and FQNEAQ (reference sequence). V was pared by 3 bases and J by 2 bases, with 9 bases between. The CDR3 here is CASSLTETTDTQYF. The DNA of the CDR3 is TGTGCCAGCAGCTTGACAGAGACCACAGATACGCAGTATTTT. Together with reference TRBV7-9 and TRBJ2-3, the CDR3 gives the full variable domain: DTGVSQNPRHKITKRGQNVTFRCDPISEHNRLYWYRQTLGQGPEFLTYFQNEAQLEKSRLLSDRFSAERPKGSFSTLEIQRTEQGDSAMYLCASSLTETTDTQYFGPGTRLTVL.

CDR3 residues: CASSQDWLGHEQYF. CDR3 nucleotide sequence: TGCGCCAGCAGCCAAGACTGGTTGGGGCACGAGCAGTACTTC. V gene TRBV4-3 combines with J gene TRBJ2-7; D perhaps matches TRBD1 (5 bases). Trimming stripped 0 bases from V and 5 bases from J, with 11 bases between. The CDR3 runs 14 residues. Germline CDR1 is LGHNA and CDR2 is YSLEER.

This clone occurred a few times. The CDR3 loop reads CASSLYPPGQGFLKDGYTF. The CDR3 region has the DNA TGTGCCAGCAGCTTATATCCGCCGGGACAGGGTTTTTTGAAGGATGGCTACACCTTC. This sequence joins TRBV7-2 and TRBJ1-2; 9 nucleotides line up with TRBD1. The length of the CDR3 is 19 residues. CDR1 is SGHTA and CDR2 is FQGNSA in the germline V gene. Trimming removed 2 bases from V and 6 bases from J; junction bases left unmatched: 19.

The chain recombines TRBV7-2 with TRBJ1-5; D possibly corresponds to TRBD1 (6 bases). The length of the CDR3 is 13 residues. CDR1 SGHTA and CDR2 FQGNSA come from the germline V gene. Trimming left V 4 bases short and J 8 bases short, with 12 bases between. The CDR3 coding sequence is TGTGCCAGCAGCTCGACAGGTGTGGAGCCCCAGCATTTT. Encoded protein: CASSSTGVEPQHF.

The chain is built from TRBV18 and TRBJ2-1, with 7 bases that match TRBD1. The CDR3 loop spans 14 amino acids. CDR1 is KGHSH and CDR2 is LQKENI in the germline V gene. Trimming removed 3 bases from V and 8 bases from J; junction bases left unmatched: 7. The CDR3 nucleotides are TGTGCCAGCTCACCGGGTTTCACAGGGGATGAGCAGTTCTTC. Translation: CASSPGFTGDEQFF.

A single count supports this clone. The chain recombines TRBV5-1 with TRBJ2-1; 10 bases map to TRBD2. The J segment lost 9 bases and the V segment lost 1 base, leaving 4 bases of the junction unmatched. CDR1 and CDR2 (germline): SGHRS, YFSETQ. The CDR3 totals 14 residues. In DNA form, the CDR3 reads TGCGCCAGCAGCTTGAGCGGGGGGGCCGGTGAGCAGTTCTTC. It codes for CASSLSGGAGEQFF.

The chain combines TRBV7-2 with TRBJ2-1; 11 positions agree with TRBD2. The junction had 10 bases not matched to a gene; V was cut back by 1 base and J by 5 bases. This CDR3 has 18 residues. CDR1 is SGHTA, CDR2 FQGNSA, per germline. CDR3 DNA sequence: TGTGCCAGCAGCTTAGTTCTGATAGCGGGGGGGCAAAACAATGAGCAGTTCTTC. It is translated as CASSLVLIAGGQNNEQFF. Full variable domain (rest looked up from reference TRBV7-2 and TRBJ2-1): GAGVSQSPSNKVTEKGKDVELRCDPISGHTALYWYRQSLGQGLEFLIYFQGNSAPDKSGLPSDRFSAERTGGSVSTLTIQRTQQEDSAVYLCASSLVLIAGGQNNEQFFGPGTRLTVL.

The rearrangement links TRBV4-3 to TRBJ2-5; a possible D gene is TRBD1 (6 bases). Germline-derived CDR1 and CDR2 are LGHNA and YSLEER. V was clipped by 3 bases and J by 0 bases, with 11 bases between them. The CDR3 runs to 15 residues. CDR3 in amino acids: CASSQLGQYQETQYF. CDR3 nucleotides: TGCGCCAGCAGCCAGTTAGGACAGTACCAAGAGACCCAGTACTTC.

The J gene is TRBJ1-3, the V gene TRBV6-5; tentative D call: TRBD1 (5 bases). The CDR3 is 14 residues long. Per germline, CDR1 MNHEY and CDR2 SVGAGI. V was trimmed by 2 bases and J by 4 bases, leaving 9 bases between them. The CDR3 reads CASSYQGTGNTIYF. Here the CDR3 DNA reads TGTGCCAGCAGTTACCAGGGAACCGGAAACACCATATATTTT.

The chain employs TRBV7-2 and TRBJ2-7; 13 bases agree with TRBD2. The CDR3 runs 14 residues. The J segment lost 6 bases and the V segment lost 5 bases, leaving 4 bases of the junction unmatched. Germline CDR1 is SGHTA and CDR2 is FQGNSA. CDR3 sequence: CASSQGTSGAEQYF. The DNA of the CDR3 is TGTGCCAGCAGCCAGGGGACTAGCGGGGCCGAGCAGTACTTC.

The chain has TRBV5-1 and TRBJ2-2; 7 bases agree with TRBD1. Trimming cost V 1 base and J 1 base; bases outside gene matches: 4. The CDR3 has 16 residues. The germline V gene has CDR1 SGHRS and CDR2 YFSETQ. CDR3: CASSLMTGRNTGELFF. The CDR3 nucleotides are TGCGCCAGCAGCTTGATGACAGGGAGGAACACCGGGGAGCTGTTTTTT.

This chain links TRBV9 with TRBJ1-1, with TRBD1 identical over 9 bases. Trimming at V came to 0 bases and at J to 0 bases, leaving 3 bases not matched to a gene. Germline CDR1 reads SGDLS; CDR2 reads YYNGEE. The CDR3 sequence is 16 residues long. CDR3 DNA: TGTGCCAGCAGCGTAGGGGACAGGGCTATGAACACTGAAGCTTTCTTT. Amino acid sequence: CASSVGDRAMNTEAFF. The whole variable domain, filled in from reference TRBV9 and TRBJ1-1, reads DSGVTQTPKHLITATGQRVTLRCSPRSGDLSVYWYQQSLDQGLQFLIQYYNGEERAKGNILERFSAQQFPDLHSELNLSSLELGDSALYFCASSVGDRAMNTEAFFGQGTRLTVV.

The rearrangement links TRBV7-6 to TRBJ1-6; D gene unclear. V was clipped by 5 bases and J by 5 bases, with 10 bases between them. The CDR3 is 14 amino acids. CDR1 is SGHVS and CDR2 is FNYEAQ in the germline V gene. CDR3 in DNA: TGTGCCAGCAGCCCGCAGGTCGATAATTCACCCCTCCACTTT. Protein product: CASSPQVDNSPLHF.

This chain joins TRBV12-5 and TRBJ2-1, with TRBD2 matching over 7 bases. From germline, CDR1 is LGHNT and CDR2 FRNRAP. Trimming removed 4 bases from V and 4 bases from J; junction bases left unmatched: 7. The CDR3 consists of 15 residues. The CDR3 loop is CASGSVSSGYNEQFF. The CDR3 DNA reads TGTGCTAGTGGTTCGGTGTCTAGCGGATACAATGAGCAGTTCTTC. The variable domain in full, with the rest retrieved from reference TRBV12-5 and TRBJ2-1, is DARVTQTPRHKVTEMGQEVTMRCQPILGHNTVFWYRQTMMQGLELLAYFRNRAPLDDSGMPKDRFSAEMPDATLATLKIQPSEPRDSAVYFCASGSVSSGYNEQFFGPGTRLTVL.

The chain carries TRBV2 and TRBJ2-3, with D perhaps TRBD2 (6 bases). CDR1 and CDR2 (germline): SNHLY, FYNNEI. This CDR3 comprises 12 residues. V lost 7 bases and J 5 bases, leaving 10 bases between the germline ends. CDR3 region: CASTGDGDTQYF. CDR3 DNA sequence: TGTGCCAGCACGGGAGACGGAGATACGCAGTATTTT.

The chain employs TRBV7-2 and TRBJ1-5; 9 bases match TRBD1. Germline values: CDR1 SGHTA, CDR2 FQGNSA. The V and J ends lost 2 bases and 4 bases, in that order; junction bases with no gene match: 6. The CDR3 is 16 amino acids. CDR3 nucleotide sequence: TGTGCCAGCAGCTTACGAAGGACAGGGGAGAATCAGCCCCAGCATTTT. Its protein product is CASSLRRTGENQPQHF.

The V call is TRBV4-2, the J call TRBJ1-4; 7 positions agree with TRBD1. V gave up 4 bases and J gave up 5 bases; unmatched junction bases: 7. This CDR3 contains 15 residues. Germline values: CDR1 LGHNA, CDR2 YNFKEQ. CDR3 coding DNA: TGTGCCAGCAGCCCGGACAGGAGACGGAATGAAAAACTGTTTTTT. Its protein is CASSPDRRRNEKLFF.

The J gene is TRBJ2-2, the V gene TRBV7-8; possible D gene TRBD1, 6 bases. Germline V lookup: CDR1 SGHVS, CDR2 FQNEAQ. The ends were cut back, 5 bases at V and 3 bases at J, with 10 bases in the middle. CDR3 length: 14 residues. CDR3 DNA: TGTGCCAGCAGCGCAGGGGTGGACACCGGGGAGCTGTTTTTT. This encodes CASSAGVDTGELFF. Using reference TRBV7-8 and TRBJ2-2 for the parts outside the CDR3, the full variable domain is GAGVSQSPRYKVAKRGQDVALRCDPISGHVSLFWYQQALGQGPEFLTYFQNEAQLDKSGLPSDRFFAERPEGSVSTLKIQRTQQEDSAVYLCASSAGVDTGELFFGEGSRLTVL.

This sequence joins TRBV13 and TRBJ2-5, with 11 bases lining up with TRBD1. The V segment lost 0 bases and the J segment 13 bases; nucleotides outside the gene matches: 7. The CDR3 covers 14 residues. Germline V CDR1 and CDR2: PRHDT, FYEKMQ (reference sequence). This chain's CDR3 is CASSLGRTGGNPYF. The CDR3 DNA reads as TGTGCCAGCAGCTTAGGACGGACAGGGGGCAACCCGTACTTC.

This chain connects TRBV2 to TRBJ1-2, with 9 bases matching TRBD1. Per the germline V gene, CDR1 is SNHLY and CDR2 is FYNNEI. The length of the CDR3 is 15 residues. The ends lost 5 bases at V and 3 bases at J; junction bases unmatched: 7. The CDR3 reads CASSPRDRDYYGYTF. CDR3 DNA sequence: TGTGCCAGCAGTCCCCGGGACAGGGACTACTATGGCTACACCTTC. The variable domain in full, completed from reference TRBV2 and TRBJ1-2, reads EPEVTQTPSHQVTQMGQEVILRCVPISNHLYFYWYRQILGQKVEFLVSFYNNEISEKSEIFDDQFSVERPDGSNFTLKIRSTKLEDSAMYFCASSPRDRDYYGYTFGSGTRLTVV.

The chain recombines TRBV5-6 with TRBJ2-3; a weak D match, TRBD2 (5 bases). From germline, CDR1 is SGHDT and CDR2 YYEEEE. The germline V and J ends were trimmed by 3 bases and 0 bases, with 11 bases remaining between them. The CDR3 runs to 15 residues. The CDR3 region has the DNA TGTGCCAGCAGCTGGAGGTATACTAGCACAGATACGCAGTATTTT. Amino acids: CASSWRYTSTDTQYF.

In its sample, this clone was seen a few times. This chain joins TRBV27 and TRBJ1-1; maybe TRBD1 (6 bases). This CDR3 is built from 14 residues. Germline loops: CDR1 MNHEY, CDR2 SMNVEV (reference sequence). V was pared by 7 bases and J by 1 base, with 13 bases between. CDR3 bases: TGTGCCAGCACCCCAGGGGTCGGGAACACTGAAGCTTTCTTT. This translates into CASTPGVGNTEAFF.

The CDR3 DNA sequence: TGTGCCAGCAGCCCCAGGGGGCAAATGTCCTACGAGCAGTACTTC. Encoded protein: CASSPRGQMSYEQYF. The chain is built from TRBV6-5 and TRBJ2-7; 8 bases line up with TRBD1. Trimming removed 6 bases from V and 1 base from J; junction bases left unmatched: 8. This CDR3 spans 15 amino acids. Germline V gene sequence: CDR1 MNHEY, CDR2 SVGAGI.

This clone was detected only a few times. This chain connects TRBV4-3 to TRBJ1-6; 7 bases match TRBD1. This CDR3 is 14 amino acids long. Germline values: CDR1 LGHNA, CDR2 YSLEER. J gave up 10 bases and V 3 bases, and 6 bases lay outside the gene matches. The CDR3 sequence: CASSQAQGGSPLHF. CDR3 nucleotide sequence: TGCGCCAGCAGCCAGGCTCAGGGGGGATCACCCCTCCACTTT.

This clone has more than one count but fewer than ten. The CDR3 DNA is TGTGCCAGCAGCCAAGCGGGACTCTCCGGGCCGTATGGCTACACCTTC. Its translation: CASSQAGLSGPYGYTF. The chain couples TRBV14 to TRBJ1-2, with D perhaps TRBD1 (5 bases). Trimming removed 1 base from V and 5 bases from J, with 17 bases in between. Germline assignment: CDR1 SGHDN and CDR2 FVKESK. CDR3 length equals 16 residues.

This chain joins TRBV5-4 and TRBJ1-1; D perhaps matches TRBD1 (6 bases). The CDR3 is 15 amino acids. The germline CDR1 and CDR2 sequences are SGHNT and YYREEE (reference sequence). V gave up 5 bases and J gave up 2 bases, with 16 bases separating them. In DNA form, the CDR3 reads TGTGCCAGCAGACTTCGCAGACAGGCCAACACTGAAGCTTTCTTT. Its protein product is CASRLRRQANTEAFF.

The V call is TRBV5-6, the J call TRBJ1-2; D gene ambiguous. The germline gives CDR1 SGHDT, CDR2 YYEEEE. V was shortened by 1 base and J by 5 bases, with 6 bases between the two germline ends. The CDR3 extends over 12 amino acids. The CDR3 nucleotides are TGTGCCAGCAGCTTGCTAACGTATGGCTACACCTTC. This encodes CASSLLTYGYTF.